This TCR beta chain was sequenced for a study of T cells in Graves' hyperthyroidism and ophthalmopathy. As for the study in general: The blood sample was taken at first diagnosis, before treatment began.

This clonotype was detected only once. The CDR3 does not close with the conserved phenylalanine or tryptophan, likely indicating a read error. Regions amplified from RNA transcripts were the TCR beta CDR3 regions. In the first-round RT-PCR of the TCR CDR3, the HTBI primer set was used. TCRdb itself ran the multiplex PCR reads through MiXCR, one entry per CDR3 protein. The sample includes under 40,000 distinct CDR3 sequences, around 50% of them seen just once. Sequenced material: blood. This sequence originates from a woman between 40 and 55 years old with Graves' ophthalmopathy.

CDR3 loop: CASTPSGAGAAFQPQHC. The DNA of the CDR3 is TGTGCCAGCACCCCCTCAGGGGCGGGTGCGGCGTTTCAGCCCCAGCATTGT. The chain recombines TRBV6-2 or TRBV6-3 with TRBJ1-5, with D maybe TRBD1 (6 bases). The CDR3 has 17 residues. Germline V gene data show CDR1 as MNHEY and CDR2 as SVGEGT. V dropped 7 bases and J dropped 6 bases, with 25 bases sitting between them.